Below are 24 T cell receptor beta chains sequenced from a single sample in a study of patients and donors after allogeneic stem cell transplantation. From the RT-PCR reads, TCRdb called clonotypes with MiXCR, one entry per CDR3 protein. This sample has approximately 430,000 distinct CDR3 sequences; 15% to 20% occur once, and the top ten carry just over 7%. The sample comprised blood, either unsorted or a sorted T cell fraction (not recorded which). These receptors all stem from a human donor who was either an allogeneic HSCT recipient or a stem cell or donor lymphocyte infusion donor (not recorded which). It is not recorded whose cells these are; they may come from a transplant donor.

The sample holds a few counts of this clonotype. The CDR3, as DNA: TGTGCCAGCAGTTACTCTAGACCCTCTGAGCAGTACTTC. This codes for CASSYSRPSEQYF. V is TRBV6-2 or TRBV6-3 and J is TRBJ2-7; D unclear. V was trimmed by 0 bases and J by 7 bases, leaving 10 bases between them. From germline, CDR1 is MNHEY and CDR2 SVGEGT. CDR3 length equals 13 residues.

This clonotype was seen a handful of times. The chain uses TRBV29-1 and TRBJ1-3; 7 nucleotides line up with TRBD1. Losses at the gene ends were 7 bases for V and 0 bases for J; bases not matched to a gene: 12. Germline values: CDR1 SQVTM, CDR2 ANQGSEA. This CDR3 region has 16 residues. CDR3 region: CSARGRTGASGNTIYF. In DNA, the CDR3 is TGCAGCGCCCGAGGCCGCACAGGGGCCTCTGGAAACACCATATATTTT.

This clonotype was counted at least ten times. The chain uses TRBV20-1 and TRBJ2-3; a possible D gene is TRBD2 (5 bases). The CDR3 has 15 residues. The V and J ends lost 3 bases and 2 bases respectively, with 15 bases between them. CDR1 is DFQATT, CDR2 SNEGSKA, per germline (reference sequence). In nucleotides, the CDR3 is TGCAGTGCTAGCCCCAGCGGATGGGCCACAGATACGCAGTATTTT. Protein sequence: CSASPSGWATDTQYF.

This clonotype was counted many times. This sequence joins TRBV4-1 and TRBJ2-1; a weak D match, TRBD2 (5 bases). Trimming pared 0 bases from V and 5 bases from J, leaving 11 bases between. This CDR3 is built from 15 residues. Germline V gene sequence: CDR1 MGHRA, CDR2 YSYEKL. The CDR3 loop reads CASSQDQDFHNEQFF. DNA for the CDR3: TGCGCCAGCAGCCAAGATCAGGACTTCCACAATGAGCAGTTCTTC.

There are a few counts of this clonotype. The V call is TRBV18, the J call TRBJ1-1; D unresolved. V was trimmed by 3 bases and J by 3 bases, leaving 14 bases between them. Germline CDR1 reads KGHSH; CDR2 reads LQKENI. CDR3 length: 15 amino acids. CDR3 DNA: TGTGCCAGCTCACCGATCGTAGAAATCTACACTGAAGCTTTCTTT. Translation: CASSPIVEIYTEAFF.

This clonotype occurred once. The gene calls are TRBV18 and TRBJ2-1; 9 nucleotides line up with TRBD2. The CDR3 runs 16 residues. Germline values: CDR1 KGHSH, CDR2 LQKENI. V gave up 1 base and J gave up 7 bases; unmatched junction bases: 8. This chain's CDR3 is CASSPLSGRTGNEQFF. The CDR3 nucleotides are TGTGCCAGCTCACCACTGAGCGGGAGGACCGGGAATGAGCAGTTCTTC.

This clonotype was seen only a few times. The rearrangement links TRBV7-9 to TRBJ2-7; 9 nucleotides match TRBD1. CDR1 SEHNR and CDR2 FQNEAQ come from the germline V gene (reference sequence). The CDR3 runs to 16 residues. V was clipped by 2 bases and J by 5 bases; unmatched bases: 10. The CDR3 DNA reads as TGTGCCAGCAGCTTACGGGCAGGACAGGGGATGAACGAGCAGTACTTC. It specifies CASSLRAGQGMNEQYF.

The V gene is TRBV18, the J gene TRBJ2-1, with D tentatively TRBD1 or TRBD2 (5 bases each). This CDR3 spans 13 amino acids. CDR1 KGHSH and CDR2 LQKENI come from the germline V gene. The V end was cut by 3 bases, the J end by 7 bases, with 10 bases between. CDR3 residues: CASSPGRKNEQFF. The CDR3 coding sequence is TGTGCCAGCTCACCGGGACGTAAGAATGAGCAGTTCTTC. Using reference TRBV18 and TRBJ2-1 for the parts outside the CDR3, the full variable domain is NAGVMQNPRHLVRRRGQEARLRCSPMKGHSHVYWYRQLPEEGLKFMVYLQKENIIDESGMPKERFSAEFPKEGPSILRIQQVVRGDSAAYFCASSPGRKNEQFFGPGTRLTVL.

The CDR3 DNA sequence: TGTGCCAGCTTTCCACTAGCGGGAGTTAGCTACGAGCAGTACTTC. Protein: CASFPLAGVSYEQYF. The rearrangement uses TRBV6-1 and TRBJ2-7, with 11 bases lining up with TRBD2. V lost 8 bases to trimming and J lost 3 bases; unmatched junction nucleotides: 9. CDR3 size: 15 residues. Germline CDR1 and CDR2: MNHNS and SASEGT.

V and J are TRBV5-1 and TRBJ2-1; D gene unclear. CDR3 length: 15 amino acids. Per germline, CDR1 SGHRS and CDR2 YFSETQ. The V and J ends lost 4 bases and 0 bases respectively, with 11 bases between them. CDR3 sequence: CASSTDGRSYNEQFF. For the CDR3, the DNA is TGCGCCAGCAGCACGGACGGACGCTCCTACAATGAGCAGTTCTTC.

This clonotype has more than one count but fewer than ten. The gene calls are TRBV20-1 and TRBJ2-1, with unresolved D. Trimming stripped 3 bases from V and 0 bases from J, with 21 bases between. The CDR3 is 18 residues long. CDR1 DFQATT and CDR2 SNEGSKA come from the germline V gene (reference sequence). The CDR3 DNA sequence: TGCAGTGCTAGGAGGACCTTTCACCGCCCAAGCTCCTACAATGAGCAGTTCTTC. Protein product: CSARRTFHRPSSYNEQFF.

In this sample, this clonotype turned up a few times. The J gene is TRBJ2-4, the V gene TRBV28, with 7 bases identical to TRBD1. CDR3 length: 17 residues. J was trimmed by 0 bases and V by 3 bases; bases with no gene match: 8. The germline gives CDR1 MDHEN, CDR2 SYDVKM. The chain's CDR3 is CASSLPGQNLAKNIQYF. The CDR3 coding sequence is TGTGCCAGCAGTTTGCCGGGACAGAACCTAGCCAAAAACATTCAGTACTTC.

V gene TRBV15 combines with J gene TRBJ1-5; D gene uncertain. Germline-derived CDR1 and CDR2 are LNHNV and YYDKDF (reference sequence). There are 16 residues in the CDR3. V was trimmed by 0 bases and J by 1 base, leaving 10 bases between them. CDR3 region: CATSRDLAGSNQPQHF. The CDR3 bases are TGTGCCACCAGCAGAGATTTGGCGGGAAGCAATCAGCCCCAGCATTTT.

The chain couples TRBV6-6 to TRBJ2-7, with a tentative D call TRBD2 (5 bases). The CDR3 totals 10 residues. With 8 bases removed from V and 5 bases from J, the gap between germline ends came to 7 bases. CDR1 and CDR2 from the germline V gene are MNHNY and SVGAGI (reference sequence). The CDR3 bases are TGTGCCAGCGGAGGTGACGAGCAGTACTTC. Its translation is CASGGDEQYF.

The rearrangement uses TRBV24-1 and TRBJ2-7, with a possible D match to TRBD1 (5 bases). The CDR3 runs 13 residues. V lost 4 bases to trimming and J lost 5 bases, with 11 bases between them. CDR1 KGHDR and CDR2 SFDVKD come from the germline V gene. The DNA for the CDR3 is TGTGCCACCAGTGACCCCTTGACAGACGAGCAGTACTTC. It translates to CATSDPLTDEQYF.

The chain joins TRBV30 to TRBJ1-1; perhaps TRBD1 as D (6 bases). Germline V gene sequence: CDR1 GTSNPN, CDR2 SVGIG (reference sequence). The CDR3 extends over 13 amino acids. The CDR3 nucleotides are TGTGCTTGCCTACAGGGCTCCTCGGCTGAAGCTTTCTTT. It specifies CACLQGSSAEAFF.

This clonotype occurred a few times. The chain couples TRBV5-1 to TRBJ2-2; D remains unclear. Between the trimmed V and J ends, which lost 4 bases and 1 base, there was a span of 20 bases. The CDR3 sequence is 18 residues long. Looked up from germline, CDR1 is SGHRS and CDR2 is YFSETQ. CDR3 protein: CASSLRVRPSQNTGELFF. In DNA form, the CDR3 reads TGCGCCAGCAGCCTCCGGGTCCGACCTTCGCAGAACACCGGGGAGCTGTTTTTT.

The chain joins TRBV27 to TRBJ2-1; perhaps TRBD1 as D (6 bases). Trimming removed 1 base from V and 8 bases from J, with 15 bases in between. Germline V gene sequence: CDR1 MNHEY, CDR2 SMNVEV (reference sequence). The CDR3 extends over 15 amino acids. For the CDR3, the DNA is TGTGCCAGCAGTTTATGGTTGGTGGGGGCGGATGAGCAGTTCTTC. It yields the protein CASSLWLVGADEQFF.

This clonotype has ten or more counts. The J gene is TRBJ2-1, the V gene TRBV10-3; D possibly uses TRBD1 or TRBD2 (7 bases each). The germline CDR1 and CDR2 sequences are ENHRY and SYGVKD. There are 15 residues in the CDR3. V was clipped by 7 bases and J by 1 base, with 14 bases between them. This CDR3 is CAITSGQASYNEQFF. CDR3 DNA: TGTGCCATCACTAGCGGACAGGCTTCCTACAATGAGCAGTTCTTC.

CDR3 region: CARGASTDTQYF. DNA of the CDR3: TGTGCCAGGGGGGCTAGCACAGATACGCAGTATTTT. The chain couples TRBV2 to TRBJ2-3; tentative D call: TRBD1 (6 bases). The CDR3 spans 12 residues. In germline, CDR1 is SNHLY, CDR2 FYNNEI. Trimming cost V 9 bases and J 0 bases, with 7 bases left between them.

There are a few counts of this clonotype. The chain has TRBV20-1 and TRBJ2-5; 12 bases match TRBD2. Per germline, CDR1 DFQATT and CDR2 SNEGSKA (reference sequence). J lost 5 bases, V lost 3 bases, and 7 bases had no gene match. The CDR3 totals 15 residues. Here the CDR3 DNA reads TGCAGTGCTAGTAACCTAGCGGGGGGGCCGGAGACCCAGTACTTC. This encodes CSASNLAGGPETQYF.

This clonotype was seen repeatedly, ten times or more. The chain has TRBV2 and TRBJ2-7; D uncertain. The germline CDR1 and CDR2 sequences are SNHLY and FYNNEI. The CDR3 covers 11 residues. V was cut by 3 bases and J by 6 bases, with 6 bases left in between. The CDR3 DNA is TGTGCCAGCAGTGAGCCTCTCGAGCAGTACTTC. Protein: CASSEPLEQYF. Full variable domain (missing parts from reference TRBV2 and TRBJ2-7): EPEVTQTPSHQVTQMGQEVILRCVPISNHLYFYWYRQILGQKVEFLVSFYNNEISEKSEIFDDQFSVERPDGSNFTLKIRSTKLEDSAMYFCASSEPLEQYFGPGTRLTVT.

The V and J genes are TRBV18 and TRBJ1-2; 7 bases map to TRBD1. Germline V gene sequence: CDR1 KGHSH, CDR2 LQKENI. The CDR3 totals 14 residues. V was clipped by 3 bases and J by 4 bases; unmatched bases: 5. CDR3 in amino acids: CASSPPGTVYGYTF. CDR3 DNA sequence: TGTGCCAGCTCACCTCCCGGGACAGTCTATGGCTACACCTTC.

This clonotype appeared a few times. V gene TRBV5-1 combines with J gene TRBJ2-3; D possibly corresponds to TRBD1 (5 bases). From germline, CDR1 is SGHRS and CDR2 YFSETQ. Trimming took 0 bases from V and 4 from J, leaving 12 bases between them. The CDR3 covers 15 residues. CDR3 amino acids: CASSLAQGVADTQYF. CDR3 coding DNA: TGCGCCAGCAGCTTGGCCCAGGGTGTCGCAGATACGCAGTATTTT.